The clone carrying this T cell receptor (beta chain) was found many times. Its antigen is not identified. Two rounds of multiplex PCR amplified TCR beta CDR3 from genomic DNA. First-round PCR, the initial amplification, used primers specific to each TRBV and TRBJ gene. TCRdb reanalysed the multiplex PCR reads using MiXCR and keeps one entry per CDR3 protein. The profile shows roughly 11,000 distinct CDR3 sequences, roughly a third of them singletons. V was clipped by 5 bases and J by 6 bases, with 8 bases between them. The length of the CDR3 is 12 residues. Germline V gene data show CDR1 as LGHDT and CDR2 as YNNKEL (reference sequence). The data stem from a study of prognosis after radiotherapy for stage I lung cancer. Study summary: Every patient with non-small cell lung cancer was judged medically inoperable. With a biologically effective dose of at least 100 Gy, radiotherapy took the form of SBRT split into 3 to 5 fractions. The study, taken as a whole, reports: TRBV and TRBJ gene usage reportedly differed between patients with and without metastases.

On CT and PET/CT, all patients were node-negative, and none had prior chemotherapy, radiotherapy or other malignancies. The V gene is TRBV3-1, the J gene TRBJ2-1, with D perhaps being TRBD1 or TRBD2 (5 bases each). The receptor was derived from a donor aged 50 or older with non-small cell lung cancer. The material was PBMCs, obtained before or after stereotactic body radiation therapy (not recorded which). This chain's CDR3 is CASSMRGNEQFF. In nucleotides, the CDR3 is TGTGCCAGCAGCATGAGGGGCAATGAGCAGTTCTTC.